This T cell receptor (beta chain) was retrieved from a study of cytomegalovirus exposure and HLA in healthy donors. Trimming stripped 7 bases from V and 10 bases from J, with 22 bases between. This CDR3 has 14 amino acids. Germline V gives CDR1 PRHDT, CDR2 FYEKMQ (reference sequence). This PCR relied on a set of 60 Vbeta primers and 13 Jbeta primers. TCRdb keeps only in-frame clones here, not all; method: immunoSEQ multiplex PCR. The repertoire holds over 100,000 clones, with 70% to 85% as singletons. The TCR comes from a woman between 18 and 30 years old in good health and CMV-seropositive. The chain employs TRBV13 and TRBJ1-1; TRBD1 might be the D (6 bases). The specimen was PBMCs. As DNA, the CDR3 is TGTGCCAGCACCGAAATACAGGGCCCAGCAGGAGCTTTCTTT. This sequence encodes CASTEIQGPAGAFF.